These 27 T cell receptor beta chains were sequenced from one sample in a study of blood T cell repertoires in COVID-19. The method was immunoSEQ multiplex PCR; TCRdb's version includes in-frame clones alone and lacks a portion of them. The sample records 150,000 to 200,000 clones, 80% to 90% being singletons. Specimen: peripheral blood. These receptors all stem from a young man with active or convalescent COVID-19.

The gene calls are TRBV19 and TRBJ1-4; a weak D match, TRBD1 (5 bases). V shed 3 bases and J shed 3 bases, with 8 bases lying between them. The CDR3 runs 14 residues. Germline CDR1 reads LNHDA; CDR2 reads SQIVND (reference sequence). This CDR3 reads CASSIWGANEKLFF. CDR3 DNA sequence: TGTGCCAGTAGTATTTGGGGGGCTAATGAAAAACTGTTTTTT.

V and J are TRBV11-2 and TRBJ2-3; 7 bases match TRBD1. Per germline, CDR1 SGHAT and CDR2 FQNNGV. The V and J ends lost 2 bases and 4 bases, in that order; junction bases with no gene match: 0. The CDR3 spans 13 residues. CDR3 region: CASSLQGADTQYF. In nucleotides, the CDR3 is TGTGCCAGCAGCTTACAGGGGGCAGATACGCAGTATTTT.

The J gene is TRBJ2-2, the V gene TRBV21-1; the DNA was not used to check the table's D call, TRBD2. TRBV21-1 is noted as a pseudogene. The CDR3 runs 15 residues. CDR3 nucleotides: TGTGCCAGCAGCAGTGAGGGGGGGGACACCGGGGAGCTGTTTTTT. It yields the protein CASSSEGGDTGELFF.

The V gene is TRBV30, the J gene TRBJ1-3; D gene unclear. From germline, CDR1 is GTSNPN and CDR2 SVGIG (reference sequence). This CDR3 spans 16 amino acids. V lost 2 bases and J lost 0, with 14 bases in between. The CDR3 DNA follows: TGTGCCTGGAGTCCTTACAGCTCGGCCTCTGGAAACACCATATATTTT. Translating gives CAWSPYSSASGNTIYF.

The chain joins TRBV6-1 to TRBJ1-5, with 7 bases identical to TRBD1. The CDR3 is 15 residues long. Per the germline V gene, CDR1 is MNHNS and CDR2 is SASEGT. V gave up 3 bases and J gave up 4 bases; unmatched junction bases: 6. The CDR3 protein is CASSDVGQRNQPQHF. For the CDR3, the DNA is TGTGCCAGCAGTGACGTGGGACAGCGTAATCAGCCCCAGCATTTT.

V usage is TRBV24-1 and J usage is TRBJ1-2; 12 nucleotides line up with TRBD1. V was pared by 6 bases and J by 5 bases, with 6 bases of the junction left unmatched. Germline V gives CDR1 KGHDR, CDR2 SFDVKD. CDR3 length: 15 residues. Here the CDR3 DNA reads TGTGCCACCAGTTCGGGACAGGGGGCTGGGTATGGCTACACCTTC. This gives the protein CATSSGQGAGYGYTF.

This sequence joins TRBV18 and TRBJ1-1; weak D call: TRBD1 (6 bases). The V gene lost 1 base and the J gene lost 2 bases, with 11 bases spanning the gap. The CDR3 spans 15 residues. CDR1 is KGHSH and CDR2 is LQKENI in the germline V gene. CDR3 loop: CASSPLGTQNTEAFF. The CDR3 nucleotides are TGTGCCAGCTCACCACTAGGGACACAAAACACTGAAGCTTTCTTT.

The chain links TRBV12-3 or TRBV12-4 to TRBJ1-1; D gene uncertain. Deletions cut 6 bases from V and 6 bases from J, with 11 bases between. This CDR3 spans 12 amino acids. The CDR3 is CASRRTEPEAFF. DNA of the CDR3: TGTGCCAGCAGACGCACGGAGCCTGAAGCTTTCTTT.

The chain joins TRBV28 to TRBJ1-2; D ambiguous. V was clipped by 3 bases and J by 8 bases, with 7 bases between them. From germline, CDR1 is MDHEN and CDR2 SYDVKM. There are 11 residues in the CDR3. The CDR3 here is CASSFVGGYTF. DNA for the CDR3: TGTGCCAGCAGTTTCGTGGGCGGCTACACCTTC.

V gene TRBV28 combines with J gene TRBJ1-5; D is undetermined. Trimming stripped 6 bases from V and 0 bases from J, with 12 bases between. Germline CDR1 is MDHEN and CDR2 is SYDVKM. The CDR3 runs to 15 residues. CDR3 residues: CASSPVGDSNQPQHF. The CDR3 bases are TGTGCCAGCAGCCCGGTCGGGGATAGCAATCAGCCCCAGCATTTT. Full variable domain (remainder filled in from reference TRBV28 and TRBJ1-5): DVKVTQSSRYLVKRTGEKVFLECVQDMDHENMFWYRQDPGLGLRLIYFSYDVKMKEKGDIPEGYSVSREKKERFSLILESASTNQTSMYLCASSPVGDSNQPQHFGDGTRLSIL.

The rearrangement joins TRBV18 to TRBJ1-4, with 7 bases aligning to TRBD1. The junction had 7 bases not matched to a gene; V was cut back by 5 bases and J by 4 bases. Germline V CDR1 and CDR2: KGHSH, LQKENI. CDR3 size: 15 residues. CDR3 bases: TGTGCCAGCTCAAGAGCCGGGACAGATAATGAAAAACTGTTTTTT. As protein: CASSRAGTDNEKLFF.

This clone has just a few counts. The chain joins TRBV18 to TRBJ2-5, with a possible D match to TRBD2 (6 bases). CDR1 is KGHSH, CDR2 LQKENI, per germline. This CDR3 comprises 14 residues. Trimming pared 1 base from V and 2 bases from J, leaving 8 bases between. The CDR3 here is CASSPRAGQETQYF. The DNA of the CDR3 is TGTGCCAGCTCACCACGGGCGGGACAAGAGACCCAGTACTTC. The full variable domain, in which reference TRBV18 and TRBJ2-5 provide the parts outside the CDR3, is NAGVMQNPRHLVRRRGQEARLRCSPMKGHSHVYWYRQLPEEGLKFMVYLQKENIIDESGMPKERFSAEFPKEGPSILRIQQVVRGDSAAYFCASSPRAGQETQYFGPGTRLLVL.

This clone was picked up a small number of times. The chain is built from TRBV7-9 and TRBJ1-2; possible D gene TRBD1, 6 bases. The germline V gene has CDR1 SEHNR and CDR2 FQNEAQ (reference sequence). Trimming shortened V by 4 bases and J by 8 bases, and 17 bases separated the two germline ends. The CDR3 totals 14 residues. DNA of the CDR3: TGTGCCAGCAGCTCCCTCGGGACACCTGAGGGCTACACCTTC. Translation: CASSSLGTPEGYTF.

This clone was seen once. This chain links TRBV6-5 with TRBJ2-1; D not resolved. Germline lookup yields CDR1 MNHEY and CDR2 SVGAGI. CDR3 length equals 14 residues. V was cut by 5 bases and J by 8 bases, with 16 bases left in between. CDR3 region: CASSRMWAGDEQFF. CDR3 DNA: TGTGCCAGCAGTCGAATGTGGGCCGGCGATGAGCAGTTCTTC.

V and J are TRBV12-3 or TRBV12-4 and TRBJ1-5; maybe TRBD1 (6 bases). V was pared by 5 bases and J by 1 base, with 6 bases between. This CDR3 has 13 amino acids. The CDR3 loop reads CASSRGSNQPQHF. CDR3 nucleotide sequence: TGTGCCAGCAGTAGGGGGAGCAATCAGCCCCAGCATTTT.

The chain couples TRBV24-1 to TRBJ2-1; 7 positions match TRBD2. Germline V gene data show CDR1 as KGHDR and CDR2 as SFDVKD. The V segment lost 5 bases and the J segment 9 bases; nucleotides outside the gene matches: 6. The CDR3 loop spans 13 amino acids. The DNA for the CDR3 is TGTGCCACCAGTGCCTGGGGGGGGTCTGAGCAGTTCTTC. Translation: CATSAWGGSEQFF.

This chain joins TRBV27 and TRBJ1-6; TRBD1 matches at 7 bases. Germline assignment: CDR1 MNHEY and CDR2 SMNVEV (reference sequence). Germline trimming cut 7 bases from V and 3 bases from J; bases unmatched to any gene: 15. This CDR3 has 18 amino acids. Written as DNA, the CDR3 is TGTGCCAGCACCGCGGGCGGGCCGAACAGGGGCTATAATTCACCCCTCCACTTT. Its protein product is CASTAGGPNRGYNSPLHF.

This sequence joins TRBV19 and TRBJ1-3; D is unresolved. This CDR3 has 13 residues. The V gene lost 6 bases and the J gene lost 0 bases, with 6 bases spanning the gap. The V gene's germline CDR1 is LNHDA and CDR2 SQIVND (reference sequence). The CDR3 nucleotides are TGTGCCAGTAGCGGGGTCTCTGGAAACACCATATATTTT. It translates to CASSGVSGNTIYF.

This chain uses TRBV15 with TRBJ2-7; TRBD2 might be the D (6 bases). Deletions cut 0 bases from V and 4 bases from J, with 16 bases between. The CDR3 loop spans 16 amino acids. Germline V lookup: CDR1 LNHNV, CDR2 YYDKDF (reference sequence). CDR3 nucleotides: TGTGCCACCAGCAGAGATGAGAGGGACTCCCGATACGAGCAGTACGTC. Protein: CATSRDERDSRYEQYV.

This chain joins TRBV3-1 (or the pseudogene TRBV3-2) and TRBJ2-1; a weak D match, TRBD1 (6 bases). The CDR3 contains 16 residues. With 1 base removed from V and 5 bases from J, the gap between germline ends came to 15 bases. CDR1 LGHDT and CDR2 YNNKEL come from the germline V gene (reference sequence). CDR3 protein: CASSQARGQGNNEQFF. The DNA of the CDR3 is TGTGCCAGCAGCCAAGCAAGGGGTCAGGGGAACAATGAGCAGTTCTTC.

The chain combines TRBV28 with TRBJ2-7; TRBD2 aligns across 12 bases. The J segment lost 3 bases and the V segment lost 2 bases, leaving 5 bases of the junction unmatched. Germline V gives CDR1 MDHEN, CDR2 SYDVKM. The CDR3 contains 16 residues. The CDR3 spells CASSLTLAGGGYEQYV. Here the CDR3 DNA reads TGTGCCAGCAGTTTAACACTAGCGGGGGGAGGCTACGAGCAGTACGTC.

This clone was seen a single time. The V and J genes are TRBV27 and TRBJ2-6, with 10 nucleotides matching TRBD1. The V gene's germline CDR1 is MNHEY and CDR2 SMNVEV (reference sequence). This CDR3 comprises 24 residues. The junction had 22 bases not matched to a gene; V was cut back by 2 bases and J by 0 bases. CDR3 region: CASSLRATGGLGSGPYSGANVLTF. The CDR3 DNA reads as TGTGCCAGCAGTTTACGGGCGACAGGGGGCCTTGGGTCAGGACCGTACTCTGGGGCCAACGTCCTGACTTTC. Full variable domain (remainder filled in from reference TRBV27 and TRBJ2-6): EAQVTQNPRYLITVTGKKLTVTCSQNMNHEYMSWYRQDPGLGLRQIYYSMNVEVTDKGDVPEGYKVSRKEKRNFPLILESPSPNQTSLYFCASSLRATGGLGSGPYSGANVLTFGAGSRLTVL.

The chain carries TRBV4-1 and TRBJ2-5; D might be TRBD1 (6 bases). The germline V and J ends were trimmed by 0 bases and 5 bases, with 10 bases remaining between them. Germline V gene lookup returns CDR1 MGHRA and CDR2 YSYEKL. The CDR3 runs to 14 residues. The CDR3 reads CASSQEFQGETQYF. The DNA for the CDR3 is TGCGCCAGCAGCCAAGAGTTCCAGGGGGAGACCCAGTACTTC.

This clone was recorded a few times. The rearrangement joins TRBV5-1 to TRBJ2-7; 7 bases match TRBD1. CDR1 SGHRS and CDR2 YFSETQ come from the germline V gene. With V trimmed by 1 base and J by 2 bases, 3 bases remained unmatched. The CDR3 has 14 amino acids. DNA of the CDR3: TGCGCCAGCAGCTTGAGACAGGGCACCTACGAGCAGTACTTC. This encodes CASSLRQGTYEQYF.

In DNA form, the CDR3 reads TGTGCCAGCAGCTCCGGACGGCTGGGGGCGGAAGCTTTCTTT. Protein product: CASSSGRLGAEAFF. The V gene is TRBV6-6, the J gene TRBJ1-1; D is perhaps TRBD1 (6 bases). The CDR3 runs to 14 residues. The V end lost 6 bases, the J end lost 8 bases, and 19 bases lay between the germline ends. The germline gives CDR1 MNHNY, CDR2 SVGAGI (reference sequence).

The chain employs TRBV6-1 and TRBJ1-2; D might be TRBD1 (5 bases). From germline, CDR1 is MNHNS and CDR2 SASEGT. The V and J ends lost 0 bases and 2 bases respectively, with 10 bases between them. The CDR3 runs 15 residues. CDR3 protein: CASSEAQGSNYGYTF. The CDR3 nucleotides read TGTGCCAGCAGTGAAGCTCAGGGTAGCAACTATGGCTACACCTTC.

The chain uses TRBV19 and TRBJ1-3; D is unresolved. The CDR3 length is 14 residues. Trimming cost V 8 bases and J 5 bases, with 16 bases left between them. Germline CDR1 reads LNHDA; CDR2 reads SQIVND (reference sequence). The CDR3 DNA is TGTGCCAGTGTCCCGGAGGGAACGCGAAACACCATATATTTT. Its translation is CASVPEGTRNTIYF. Supplemented by reference TRBV19 and TRBJ1-3, the full variable domain reads DGGITQSPKYLFRKEGQNVTLSCEQNLNHDAMYWYRQDPGQGLRLIYYSQIVNDFQKGDIAEGYSVSREKKESFPLTVTSAQKNPTAFYLCASVPEGTRNTIYFGEGSWLTVV.